The 25 T cell receptor beta chains reported below all come from one sample, sequenced in a study of early T cells in non-severe SARS-CoV-2 infection. TCRdb processed the 5' RACE reads anew with MiXCR; each CDR3 protein has one entry. The sample consists of about 72,000 distinct CDR3 sequences, 9.1% of them appearing once. Sequencing was performed on whole blood. Every receptor here comes from an adult who was a healthcare worker with PCR-confirmed SARS-CoV-2 infection or an uninfected control (not recorded which).

The gene calls are TRBV28 and TRBJ2-2; no reliable D call. This CDR3 contains 13 residues. Germline loops: CDR1 MDHEN, CDR2 SYDVKM. Trimming pared 3 bases from V and 10 bases from J, leaving 12 bases between. The chain's CDR3 is CASSLRSLAELFF. The CDR3 nucleotides read TGTGCCAGCAGTTTGAGGTCCCTCGCGGAGCTGTTTTTT.

This clonotype was seen many times. In DNA, the CDR3 is TGCAGTGCTCGAACAGGGTTCCAAGAGACCCAGTACTTC. Its protein is CSARTGFQETQYF. The chain is built from TRBV20-1 and TRBJ2-5; TRBD1 might be the D (6 bases). Trimming shortened V by 5 bases and J by 1 base, and 11 bases separated the two germline ends. Germline CDR1 and CDR2: DFQATT and SNEGSKA (reference sequence). CDR3 length equals 13 residues.

This clonotype came up a few times. CDR3 in amino acids: CSVAGSQETQYF. For the CDR3, the DNA is TGCAGCGTTGCAGGCTCGCAAGAGACCCAGTACTTC. The V and J genes are TRBV29-1 and TRBJ2-5; no clear D gene. This CDR3 contains 12 residues. Germline-derived CDR1 and CDR2 are SQVTM and ANQGSEA. V was shortened by 4 bases and J by 2 bases, with 8 bases between the two germline ends.

This clonotype has a handful of counts. V and J are TRBV5-1 and TRBJ2-3; the D gene could be TRBD1 or TRBD2 (5 bases each). Germline CDR1 SGHRS, CDR2 YFSETQ. V shed 5 bases and J shed 4 bases, with 17 bases lying between them. This CDR3 is 15 amino acids long. In nucleotides, the CDR3 is TGCGCCAGCAGAGGACTCGGGGCGGTCGCAGATACGCAGTATTTT. Protein: CASRGLGAVADTQYF.

This clonotype was counted between two and nine times. The chain recombines TRBV9 with TRBJ2-7; perhaps TRBD2 as D (6 bases). The germline gives CDR1 SGDLS, CDR2 YYNGEE. The length of the CDR3 is 16 residues. The V end lost 0 bases, the J end lost 3 bases, and 16 bases lay between the germline ends. CDR3 sequence: CASSVAPWRGNYEQYF. The CDR3 nucleotides are TGTGCCAGCAGCGTAGCCCCCTGGCGGGGAAACTACGAGCAGTACTTC.

The V and J genes are TRBV27 and TRBJ1-5; D is uncertain. Between the trimmed V and J ends, which lost 3 bases and 3 bases, there was a span of 3 bases. The CDR3 totals 12 residues. Per the germline V gene, CDR1 is MNHEY and CDR2 is SMNVEV (reference sequence). The DNA of the CDR3 is TGTGCCAGCAGTTTTTTCAATCAGCCCCAGCATTTT. Residues: CASSFFNQPQHF.

This rearrangement joins TRBV11-1 to TRBJ2-1, with D possibly being TRBD2 (5 bases). From germline, CDR1 is SGHAT and CDR2 FQDESV (reference sequence). Trimming cost V 6 bases and J 5 bases, with 17 bases left between them. The CDR3 spans 15 residues. The CDR3 loop reads CASSRPGDYNNEQFF. The CDR3 nucleotides are TGTGCCAGCAGTCGTCCCGGCGACTATAACAATGAGCAGTTCTTC.

This clonotype was seen only a few times. The chain combines TRBV5-4 with TRBJ2-5; a possible D gene is TRBD1 (6 bases). Trimming took 5 bases from V and 1 from J, leaving 12 bases between them. From germline, CDR1 is SGHNT and CDR2 YYREEE (reference sequence). There are 14 residues in the CDR3. CDR3 sequence (DNA): TGTGCCAGCAGGCCCGGGACACCCCAAGAGACCCAGTACTTC. This encodes CASRPGTPQETQYF.

This clonotype is a singleton in its sample. The V call is TRBV9, the J call TRBJ1-1; 9 bases map to TRBD1. Trimming removed 4 bases from V and 3 bases from J; junction bases left unmatched: 10. Germline CDR1 reads SGDLS; CDR2 reads YYNGEE. The CDR3 sequence is 16 residues long. CDR3 in amino acids: CASSPRTGVDDTEAFF. The CDR3, as DNA: TGTGCCAGCAGCCCCCGGACAGGGGTGGACGACACTGAAGCTTTCTTT.

This chain joins TRBV7-2 and TRBJ2-3, with D tentatively TRBD2 (6 bases). V was clipped by 5 bases and J by 0 bases, with 12 bases between them. This CDR3 spans 15 amino acids. Germline CDR1 reads SGHTA; CDR2 reads FQGNSA. The CDR3 spells CASSPGTPSTDTQYF. As DNA, the CDR3 is TGTGCCAGCAGCCCCGGGACTCCTAGCACAGATACGCAGTATTTT.

The chain couples TRBV25-1 to TRBJ1-5; D might be TRBD1 (5 bases). The CDR3 spans 14 residues. The germline V and J ends were trimmed by 3 bases and 11 bases, with 17 bases remaining between them. Germline CDR1 MGHDK, CDR2 SYGVNS. Here the CDR3 reads CASSDWTVRGAQHF. For the CDR3, the DNA is TGTGCCAGCAGTGACTGGACGGTCCGGGGGGCCCAGCATTTT.

This clonotype was seen a handful of times. The chain couples TRBV27 to TRBJ1-1; possibly TRBD1 for D (5 bases). The CDR3 totals 14 residues. V lost 6 bases to trimming and J lost 2 bases, with 13 bases between them. In germline, CDR1 is MNHEY, CDR2 SMNVEV (reference sequence). CDR3 residues: CASRGESGNTEAFF. The CDR3 DNA is TGTGCCAGCAGGGGGGAGTCAGGTAACACTGAAGCTTTCTTT.

The CDR3 spells CSASRGEEAFF. In nucleotides, the CDR3 is TGCAGTGCTTCCCGGGGGGAGGAAGCTTTCTTT. V is TRBV20-1 and J is TRBJ1-1, with D possibly TRBD1 on 5 matching bases. V was cut by 5 bases and J by 8 bases, with 12 bases left in between. The germline V gene encodes CDR1 DFQATT and CDR2 SNEGSKA (reference sequence). The CDR3 has 11 amino acids.

This clonotype was recorded a few times. V gene TRBV5-6 combines with J gene TRBJ1-5; the D is unclear. The CDR3 covers 13 residues. V was cut by 0 bases and J by 7 bases, with 8 bases left in between. Germline V gives CDR1 SGHDT, CDR2 YYEEEE. CDR3 bases: TGTGCCAGCAGCTTGGGATTGGCGCAGCCCCAGCATTTT. Protein: CASSLGLAQPQHF.

This clonotype was detected a few times. The J gene is TRBJ2-7, the V gene TRBV9, with D possibly TRBD1 on 6 matching bases. Germline V gives CDR1 SGDLS, CDR2 YYNGEE. Trimming removed 3 bases at V and 2 bases at J, with 12 bases between. The CDR3 is made up of 14 amino acids. The CDR3 DNA reads as TGTGCCAGCAGCGCAAGACAGGTTCCCTACGAGCAGTACTTC. The encoded protein is CASSARQVPYEQYF.

The CDR3 protein is CASSRLGQGNQPQHF. The CDR3 nucleotides read TGTGCCAGCTCACGACTAGGACAGGGGAATCAGCCCCAGCATTTT. The chain has TRBV18 and TRBJ1-5, with 9 nucleotides matching TRBD1. In germline, CDR1 is KGHSH, CDR2 LQKENI. The trim removed 4 bases at V and 4 bases at J, leaving 5 bases unmatched. The CDR3 runs 15 residues.

This clonotype was counted a few times. The genes are TRBV7-2 and TRBJ2-7, with 9 bases that match TRBD2. V was pared by 5 bases and J by 6 bases, with 11 bases of the junction left unmatched. Germline CDR1 is SGHTA and CDR2 is FQGNSA. The CDR3 is 15 amino acids. Here the CDR3 DNA reads TGTGCCAGCAGCCCGACTAGCGGCAATGCGGCCGAGCAGTACTTC. This translates into CASSPTSGNAAEQYF.

This clonotype was seen at least ten times. V usage is TRBV3-1 and J usage is TRBJ1-1, with a possible D match to TRBD1 (6 bases). Trimming took off 8 bases at V and 6 bases at J, with 16 bases between the two ends. The CDR3 has 13 residues. The germline gives CDR1 LGHDT, CDR2 YNNKEL (reference sequence). The CDR3 spells CASGFTGRAEAFF. CDR3 in DNA: TGTGCCAGCGGCTTCACAGGGAGGGCTGAAGCTTTCTTT.

This chain links TRBV12-3 or TRBV12-4 with TRBJ1-4, with a weak D call TRBD1 (5 bases). The CDR3 sequence is 14 residues long. V gave up 6 bases and J gave up 8 bases, with 16 bases separating them. CDR3 coding DNA: TGTGCCAGCAGACCCGGGACGGCCGAAGAAAAACTGTTTTTT. It translates to CASRPGTAEEKLFF.

This clonotype was picked up many times. The chain is built from TRBV9 and TRBJ2-3, with TRBD2 matching 8 bases. Germline V gene lookup returns CDR1 SGDLS and CDR2 YYNGEE. This CDR3 spans 17 amino acids. Trimming cost V 0 bases and J 4 bases; bases outside gene matches: 10. As DNA, the CDR3 is TGTGCCAGCAGCGTAGTGTCCAGCGGGAGTATCTCAGATACGCAGTATTTT. Amino acids: CASSVVSSGSISDTQYF.

The gene calls are TRBV29-1 and TRBJ2-3; D perhaps matches TRBD2 (5 bases). The CDR3 is 14 residues long. Looked up from germline, CDR1 is SQVTM and CDR2 is ANQGSEA. V was clipped by 2 bases and J by 1 base, with 10 bases between them. The CDR3 DNA reads TGCAGCGTTGAATGGGGTAGCGGCACAGATACGCAGTATTTT. Translated: CSVEWGSGTDTQYF.

CDR3 in amino acids: CSAGGPQETQYF. CDR3 coding DNA: TGCAGTGCTGGCGGACCACAAGAGACCCAGTACTTC. The chain recombines TRBV20-1 with TRBJ2-5; D remains unclear. The CDR3 has 12 amino acids. CDR1 is DFQATT and CDR2 is SNEGSKA in the germline V gene (reference sequence). Trimming took off 5 bases at V and 2 bases at J, with 9 bases between the two ends.

The chain uses TRBV7-2 and TRBJ1-1; no clear D. The CDR3 length is 16 residues. CDR1 is SGHTA and CDR2 is FQGNSA in the germline V gene. V lost 5 bases and J lost 0, with 16 bases in between. For the CDR3, the DNA is TGTGCCAGCAGCCAACACTGGGAGTCCATGAACACTGAAGCTTTCTTT. Its translation is CASSQHWESMNTEAFF.

This clonotype has a handful of counts. The J gene is TRBJ2-7, the V gene TRBV29-1, with 9 nucleotides matching TRBD1. The trim removed 3 bases at V and 2 bases at J, leaving 5 bases unmatched. The V gene's germline CDR1 is SQVTM and CDR2 ANQGSEA. This CDR3 contains 14 residues. The CDR3 is CSVEGTGTPYEQYF. The CDR3 DNA reads as TGCAGCGTTGAGGGGACAGGGACTCCCTACGAGCAGTACTTC.

The chain uses TRBV7-7 and TRBJ2-7; D unclear. V lost 0 bases, J lost 3 bases, and 6 bases lay in between. The germline CDR1 and CDR2 sequences are SSHAT and FNYEAQ (reference sequence). The CDR3 runs 13 residues. Written as DNA, the CDR3 is TGTGCCAGCAGCTTAGCAGAGAACTACGAGCAGTACTTC. Translation gives CASSLAENYEQYF.